The next 12 T cell receptor beta chains were all read from a single sample in a study of beta chain features in type 1 diabetes. General study findings and limits: Moderately but significantly shorter TCRB CDR3s were found in Type 1 diabetes patients in all four CD4+ subsets.

Sequencing targeted expressed TCRB transcripts, as all isolated RNA had been reverse transcribed. Measured with immunoSEQ multiplex PCR; TCRdb has only the in-frame clones, and not every one. Here the sample spans more than 250,000 clones, about a fifth being singletons. Which antigens these TCRs recognize remains unknown. Sequencing was performed on naive CD4+ T cells from blood. The receptors come from a woman aged 40-49 years with type 1 diabetes.

The chain carries TRBV4-1 and TRBJ2-1, with D tentatively TRBD2 (5 bases). Germline-derived CDR1 and CDR2 are MGHRA and YSYEKL. This CDR3 comprises 16 residues. V shed 3 bases and J shed 0 bases, with 12 bases lying between them. This CDR3 is CASSQADWSSYNEQFF. CDR3 sequence (DNA): TGCGCCAGCAGCCAGGCGGACTGGAGCTCCTACAATGAGCAGTTCTTC.

This clone was observed a handful of times. This chain links TRBV15 with TRBJ2-2; 7 positions agree with TRBD1. This CDR3 comprises 15 residues. Trimming removed 5 bases from V and 0 bases from J; junction bases left unmatched: 3. In germline, CDR1 is LNHNV, CDR2 YYDKDF (reference sequence). CDR3 protein: CATSPGTANTGELFF. In nucleotides, the CDR3 is TGTGCCACCAGCCCCGGGACAGCGAACACCGGGGAGCTGTTTTTT.

This clone appeared a few times. At the DNA level, this CDR3 is encoded by other sequences in the same sample as well. J is TRBJ1-1 and V is TRBV9, with D uncertain. Trimming shortened V by 0 bases and J by 1 base, and 4 bases separated the two germline ends. Per the germline V gene, CDR1 is SGDLS and CDR2 is YYNGEE. The CDR3 contains 13 residues. Here the CDR3 reads CASSVGRNTEAFF. The CDR3 DNA reads TGTGCCAGCAGCGTAGGCAGGAACACTGAAGCTTTCTTT.

This clone was counted a few times. J is TRBJ1-2 and V is TRBV30; D unresolved. The CDR3 extends over 14 amino acids. V was clipped by 3 bases and J by 4 bases, with 15 bases between them. Germline CDR1 GTSNPN, CDR2 SVGIG (reference sequence). The CDR3 reads CAWSPEARGYGYTF. The DNA of the CDR3 is TGTGCCTGGAGCCCGGAAGCCCGAGGCTATGGCTACACCTTC.

This clone has more than one count but fewer than ten. This chain uses TRBV9 with TRBJ2-3; 8 bases agree with TRBD1. This CDR3 comprises 14 residues. V was clipped by 7 bases and J by 1 base; unmatched bases: 5. Germline V gene lookup returns CDR1 SGDLS and CDR2 YYNGEE. The CDR3 is CASPGTGRTDTQYF. The CDR3 bases are TGTGCCAGCCCGGGGACAGGCCGCACAGATACGCAGTATTTT. The whole variable domain, remainder taken from reference TRBV9 and TRBJ2-3, is DSGVTQTPKHLITATGQRVTLRCSPRSGDLSVYWYQQSLDQGLQFLIQYYNGEERAKGNILERFSAQQFPDLHSELNLSSLELGDSALYFCASPGTGRTDTQYFGPGTRLTVL.

This sequence joins TRBV7-9 and TRBJ1-1; tentative D call: TRBD1 (5 bases). The CDR3 runs to 13 residues. The germline gives CDR1 SEHNR, CDR2 FQNEAQ (reference sequence). The V end was cut by 2 bases, the J end by 4 bases, with 8 bases between. CDR3 amino acids: CASSLTDITEAFF. The CDR3 nucleotides are TGTGCCAGCAGCTTAACGGACATCACTGAAGCTTTCTTT.

The CDR3 DNA reads as TGTGCCAGCTCACCGACAGAAGGGCGAGGCTACACCTTC. Protein: CASSPTEGRGYTF. The gene calls are TRBV18 and TRBJ1-2; maybe TRBD1 (5 bases). Germline V gene data show CDR1 as KGHSH and CDR2 as LQKENI. The CDR3 covers 13 residues. V was clipped by 3 bases and J by 8 bases, with 13 bases between them.

The chain recombines TRBV18 with TRBJ1-2, with D possibly matching TRBD1 (5 bases). Deletions cut 3 bases from V and 8 bases from J, with 19 bases between. Germline V CDR1 and CDR2: KGHSH, LQKENI. The CDR3 is 15 residues long. The CDR3 loop is CASSPDRSAISGYTF. The CDR3, as DNA: TGTGCCAGCTCACCCGACAGATCTGCTATCAGCGGCTACACCTTC.

This clone appeared a few times. The chain links TRBV5-6 to TRBJ1-5; 8 positions match TRBD1. Germline V gives CDR1 SGHDT, CDR2 YYEEEE. V lost 4 bases, J lost 4 bases, and 10 bases stayed unmatched. This CDR3 contains 16 residues. CDR3 loop: CASSASGTGPNQPQHF. CDR3 sequence (DNA): TGTGCCAGCAGCGCGTCCGGGACAGGTCCTAATCAGCCCCAGCATTTT.

The chain employs TRBV5-1 and TRBJ2-7; TRBD2 matches 9 bases. This CDR3 has 15 residues. Germline trimming cut 4 bases from V and 0 bases from J; bases unmatched to any gene: 5. Germline loops: CDR1 SGHRS, CDR2 YFSETQ. For the CDR3, the DNA is TGCGCCAGCAGCAATAGCGGGAGTAGCTCCTACGAGCAGTACTTC. It translates to CASSNSGSSSYEQYF.

This chain uses TRBV4-2 with TRBJ1-5; 7 bases map to TRBD1. V shed 4 bases, J shed 7 bases, and the junction held 10 bases outside the gene matches. Germline CDR1 LGHNA, CDR2 YNFKEQ. This CDR3 region has 15 residues. As DNA, the CDR3 is TGTGCCAGCAGCCCAACGAACAGGGGTCACCAGCCCCAGCATTTT. This gives the protein CASSPTNRGHQPQHF.

The chain joins TRBV7-3 to TRBJ2-3; perhaps TRBD2 as D (7 bases). Germline loops: CDR1 SGHTA, CDR2 FQGTGA. V was cut by 4 bases and J by 10 bases, with 18 bases left in between. This CDR3 contains 14 residues. Here the CDR3 reads CASSSSSGGGPQYF. CDR3 DNA: TGTGCCAGCAGCTCGAGCTCGGGGGGCGGTCCGCAGTATTTT.